This T cell receptor (beta chain) was identified in a study of OX40 agonist ivuxolimab in advanced cancers. With regard to this clone: Its antigen is unknown.

The CDR3 is made up of 16 amino acids. Germline CDR1 is MDHEN and CDR2 is SYDVKM. Trimming shortened V by 6 bases and J by 5 bases, and 22 bases separated the two germline ends. Data came from immunoSEQ multiplex PCR; TCRdb stores just in-frame clones and leaves some out. The sample carries tens of thousands of clones, under 95% recorded once. Study-level results: Among T cells, CD8+ cells averaged more expanded clones than CD4+ cells.

The sample consisted of CD4+ or CD8+ T cells sorted from blood, taken in a trial of the OX40 agonist ivuxolimab. The V and J genes are TRBV28 and TRBJ2-5; D gene unclear. This receptor was identified in an adult with an advanced solid tumor such as melanoma, head and neck, liver or kidney cancer. The chain's CDR3 is CASSSITRNPRETQYF. DNA for the CDR3: TGTGCCAGCAGCTCTATAACCAGGAACCCCCGGGAGACCCAGTACTTC.